This is a list of T cell receptor beta chains from one sample in a study of OX40 agonist ivuxolimab in advanced cancers. Sequenced by immunoSEQ multiplex PCR; TCRdb stores in-frame clones only, minus some. The table records some 50,000 clones, 83% of them present only once. Here the sequenced sample was CD4+ or CD8+ T cells sorted from blood, taken in a trial of the OX40 agonist ivuxolimab. These receptors were taken from an adult with an advanced solid tumor such as melanoma, head and neck, liver or kidney cancer. Both conserved end residues are part of each CDR3. A D gene is named only where the DNA matches it firmly. Size is stated for part of the rows, as once, few or many counts, or as a class when the clone is expanded.

j_call,clone_size,v_call,d_call,cdr3_nt,cdr3_aa
TRBJ1-4,.,TRBV5-1,TRBD1,TGCGCCAGCAGCTCGGACAGGGGAGCCACTAATGAAAAACTGTTTTTT,CASSSDRGATNEKLFF
TRBJ2-4,.,TRBV7-2,TRBD2,TGTGCCAGCAGCGAGCAGTTGTCGGGGGGTTTGGGCATTCAGTACTTC,CASSEQLSGGLGIQYF
TRBJ2-1,few,TRBV28,TRBD2,TGTGCCAGCATGGCTAGCGGGAGGTCATCCTACAATGAGCAGTTCTTC,CASMASGRSSYNEQFF
TRBJ1-5,.,TRBV5-5,TRBD1,TGTGCCAGCAGCTGGACAGGCGAGGATCAGCCCCAGCATTTT,CASSWTGEDQPQHF
TRBJ1-1,.,TRBV19,.,TGTGCCAGTAGCCATAGCGGGGCGGGACTGAACACTGAAGCTTTCTTT,CASSHSGAGLNTEAFF
TRBJ1-2,.,TRBV11-2,.,TGTGCCAGCAGTCCCACAGACTTCTATGGCTACACCTTC,CASSPTDFYGYTF
TRBJ2-6,.,TRBV11-2,.,TGTGCCAGCAGCTTAGTGGTGGGGGCCAACGTCCTGACTTTC,CASSLVVGANVLTF
TRBJ1-5,.,TRBV4-1,TRBD1,TGCGCCAGCAGCCAAGACCCCACAGGGGCATATGGCAATCAGCCCCAGCATTTT,CASSQDPTGAYGNQPQHF
TRBJ2-3,.,TRBV7-2,TRBD2,TGTGCCAGCAGCTTCCGACTAGCGGGGGATTATACGCAGTATTTT,CASSFRLAGDYTQYF
TRBJ1-6,few,TRBV6-5,.,TGTGCCAGCGGTGTCCGAGATTCACCCCTCCACTTT,CASGVRDSPLHF
TRBJ2-7,once,TRBV7-2,TRBD2,TGTGCCAGCAGCTTCGGACTAGCGGGAGGGCGGGGCCCCTACGAGCAGTACTTC,CASSFGLAGGRGPYEQYF
TRBJ1-2,medium-sized,TRBV15,TRBD1,TGTGCCACCAGCAGAAGACAGGGGGTCGACTATGGCTACACCTTC,CATSRRQGVDYGYTF
TRBJ2-1,.,TRBV15,TRBD2,TGTGCCACCAGCAGAGGGAGTCTAGCGGGAGGGATCAATGAGCAGTTCTTC,CATSRGSLAGGINEQFF
TRBJ2-7,.,TRBV5-1,.,TGCGCCAGCAGCTTGCGGGCACTACCCTACGAGCAGTACTTC,CASSLRALPYEQYF